Listed here are 23 T cell receptor beta chains from one sample, sequenced in a study of blood T cell repertoires in COVID-19. Data came from immunoSEQ multiplex PCR; TCRdb stores just in-frame clones and leaves some out. The sample yields more than 85,000 clones, around four fifths seen once. The sequencing sample was made of peripheral blood. All receptors derive from a man aged 60 to 69 with active or convalescent COVID-19.

The chain uses TRBV7-2 and TRBJ2-1; 7 nucleotides match TRBD1. Trimming took 5 bases from V and 9 from J; bases not matched to a gene: 7. This CDR3 is built from 13 residues. Germline V gives CDR1 SGHTA, CDR2 FQGNSA. CDR3 in amino acids: CASSLTGRPEQFF. CDR3 in DNA: TGTGCCAGCAGCCTGACAGGGCGTCCTGAGCAGTTCTTC.

This clone was observed a handful of times. This chain links TRBV18 with TRBJ1-6; 7 bases agree with TRBD1. The trim removed 4 bases at V and 9 bases at J, leaving 3 bases unmatched. CDR1 is KGHSH and CDR2 is LQKENI in the germline V gene. The CDR3 is 13 amino acids. Here the CDR3 reads CASSQGAGSPLHF. CDR3 DNA sequence: TGTGCCAGCTCACAGGGGGCAGGTTCACCCCTCCACTTT.

The chain carries TRBV19 and TRBJ2-5, with TRBD1 as a possible D gene (5 bases). This CDR3 is built from 15 residues. Between the trimmed V and J ends, which lost 2 bases and 2 bases, there was a span of 12 bases. The germline CDR1 and CDR2 sequences are LNHDA and SQIVND (reference sequence). CDR3 sequence: CASSIIKGAQETQYF. The CDR3 DNA is TGTGCCAGTAGTATAATAAAAGGGGCTCAAGAGACCCAGTACTTC.

The rearrangement uses TRBV27 and TRBJ2-7; TRBD2 is a possible D gene (6 bases). The V and J ends lost 3 bases and 2 bases respectively, with 11 bases between them. Germline loops: CDR1 MNHEY, CDR2 SMNVEV (reference sequence). The CDR3 is 14 residues long. In DNA form, the CDR3 reads TGTGCCAGCAGTTTGGCTAGCGCCACCTACGAGCAGTACTTC. As protein: CASSLASATYEQYF.

The gene calls are TRBV21-1 and TRBJ2-5; the listed D gene, TRBD1, was not tested against the DNA. TRBV21-1 is a known pseudogene. The CDR3 is 16 amino acids. CDR3 coding DNA: TGTGCCAGCAGCAAAGTAAAGGGGCCAGCTCAAGAGACCCAGTACTTC. Protein product: CASSKVKGPAQETQYF.

On this clone itself: In the same sample, other DNA sequences code for this CDR3. This chain connects TRBV7-2 to TRBJ2-1, with 11 bases identical to TRBD1. Germline CDR1 and CDR2: SGHTA and FQGNSA. After removal of 1 base from V and 6 bases from J, the junction contained 2 bases not matched to a gene. This CDR3 has 15 amino acids. The CDR3 loop is CASSLVGTGGNEQFF. CDR3 nucleotide sequence: TGTGCCAGCAGCTTAGTTGGGACAGGGGGCAATGAGCAGTTCTTC.

This clone was recorded a few times. This CDR3 reads CASSPPSGIPYEQYF. CDR3 coding DNA: TGTGCCAGCAGCCCCCCGTCCGGGATCCCCTACGAGCAGTACTTC. V and J are TRBV5-4 and TRBJ2-7, with D possibly TRBD2 on 5 matching bases. The V gene lost 4 bases and the J gene lost 2 bases, with 16 bases spanning the gap. The CDR3 spans 15 residues. The germline gives CDR1 SGHNT, CDR2 YYREEE (reference sequence).

This clone appeared a single time. This chain's CDR3 is CASSPDWGGQAFF. In DNA form, the CDR3 reads TGTGCCAGCAGCCCCGATTGGGGGGGGCAAGCTTTCTTT. This rearrangement joins TRBV7-3 to TRBJ1-1; D might be TRBD1 (6 bases). Germline V gene data show CDR1 as SGHTA and CDR2 as FQGTGA. The CDR3 covers 13 residues. The germline V and J ends were trimmed by 5 bases and 9 bases, with 16 bases remaining between them. The full variable domain, with the rest looked up from reference TRBV7-3 and TRBJ1-1, is GAGVSQTPSNKVTEKGKYVELRCDPISGHTALYWYRQSLGQGPEFLIYFQGTGAADDSGLPNDRFFAVRPEGSVSTLKIQRTERGDSAVYLCASSPDWGGQAFFGQGTRLTVV.

The chain couples TRBV4-1 to TRBJ2-5; weak D call: TRBD2 (6 bases). In germline, CDR1 is MGHRA, CDR2 YSYEKL. This CDR3 region has 15 residues. The germline V and J ends were trimmed by 4 bases and 4 bases, with 16 bases remaining between them. The CDR3 is CASSRDSGVPETQYF. The CDR3 DNA follows: TGCGCCAGCAGCCGGGATAGCGGAGTGCCAGAGACCCAGTACTTC.

The chain is built from TRBV21-1 and TRBJ1-1; the listed D gene, TRBD1, was not tested against the DNA. TRBV21-1 is a pseudogene segment. This CDR3 comprises 17 residues. The CDR3 DNA reads TGTGCCAGCAGCCTTGAGGGGACAGGAGTCATGAACACTGAAGCTTTCTTT. Protein product: CASSLEGTGVMNTEAFF.

V gene TRBV24-1 combines with J gene TRBJ2-1; no firm D call. This CDR3 comprises 15 residues. Germline loops: CDR1 KGHDR, CDR2 SFDVKD. The V and J ends lost 0 bases and 8 bases respectively, with 13 bases between them. CDR3 nucleotide sequence: TGTGCCACCAGTGATTTGGAGCCCGGTCGGGATGAGCAGTTCTTC. This codes for CATSDLEPGRDEQFF.

The gene calls are TRBV18 and TRBJ1-2, with D perhaps matching TRBD1 (5 bases). Germline CDR1 is KGHSH and CDR2 is LQKENI. The CDR3 totals 15 residues. Trimming took 3 bases from V and 0 from J, leaving 11 bases between them. CDR3: CASSPAGTANYGYTF. The CDR3 bases are TGTGCCAGCTCACCGGCGGGGACTGCTAACTATGGCTACACCTTC.

The chain has TRBV13 and TRBJ2-5; TRBD2 agrees at 11 bases. After removal of 5 bases from V and 2 bases from J, the junction contained 7 bases not matched to a gene. The length of the CDR3 is 16 residues. Per the germline V gene, CDR1 is PRHDT and CDR2 is FYEKMQ (reference sequence). CDR3: CASSPRLAGNQETQYF. As DNA, the CDR3 is TGTGCCAGCAGCCCCCGACTAGCGGGGAATCAAGAGACCCAGTACTTC.

The chain combines TRBV7-2 with TRBJ2-3; 13 positions match TRBD2. V was pared by 3 bases and J by 6 bases, with 6 bases of the junction left unmatched. The CDR3 length is 16 residues. Germline V lookup: CDR1 SGHTA, CDR2 FQGNSA. The CDR3 spells CASSLGLAGWADTQYF. In nucleotides, the CDR3 is TGTGCCAGCAGCTTGGGACTAGCGGGATGGGCGGATACGCAGTATTTT.

J is TRBJ1-1 and V is TRBV28; D not certain. Between the trimmed V and J ends, which lost 3 bases and 0 bases, there was a span of 2 bases. The CDR3 has 12 residues. The germline V gene encodes CDR1 MDHEN and CDR2 SYDVKM. The CDR3 region has the DNA TGTGCCAGCAGTTTTATGAACACTGAAGCTTTCTTT. Translating it yields CASSFMNTEAFF.

This clone has just a few counts. The chain has TRBV5-1 and TRBJ2-1, with 8 nucleotides matching TRBD2. J gave up 0 bases and V 0 bases, and 2 bases lay outside the gene matches. Germline V CDR1 and CDR2: SGHRS, YFSETQ. The CDR3 contains 16 residues. The CDR3 protein is CASSLASGSSYNEQFF. CDR3 sequence (DNA): TGCGCCAGCAGCTTGGCCAGCGGGAGCTCCTACAATGAGCAGTTCTTC.

The chain links TRBV5-6 to TRBJ2-1; maybe TRBD2 (5 bases). V was trimmed by 3 bases and J by 3 bases, leaving 16 bases between them. The germline V gene encodes CDR1 SGHDT and CDR2 YYEEEE. The CDR3 runs 16 residues. CDR3 coding DNA: TGTGCCAGCAGCTCTACCGTGGGAGTGAACTACAATGAGCAGTTCTTC. Residues: CASSSTVGVNYNEQFF. Looking up the rest from reference TRBV5-6 and TRBJ2-1 gives the full variable domain: DAGVTQSPTHLIKTRGQQVTLRCSPKSGHDTVSWYQQALGQGPQFIFQYYEEEERQRGNFPDRFSGHQFPNYSSELNVNALLLGDSALYLCASSSTVGVNYNEQFFGPGTRLTVL.

This clone has just one count. J is TRBJ1-3 and V is TRBV28; TRBD1 aligns across 10 bases. This CDR3 is 16 amino acids long. Looked up from germline, CDR1 is MDHEN and CDR2 is SYDVKM. The V and J ends lost 6 bases and 2 bases, in that order; junction bases with no gene match: 7. CDR3 loop: CASSSSGTGAGNTIYF. CDR3 in DNA: TGTGCCAGCAGCTCCTCCGGGACAGGGGCTGGAAACACCATATATTTT.

Only one count was recorded for this clone. The V call is TRBV11-2, the J call TRBJ2-7; 8 nucleotides match TRBD1. Losses at the gene ends were 4 bases for V and 2 bases for J; bases not matched to a gene: 4. The CDR3 is 14 amino acids. Germline V lookup: CDR1 SGHAT, CDR2 FQNNGV. The CDR3 loop is CASSWDRSAYEQYF. The CDR3 nucleotides are TGTGCCAGCAGCTGGGACAGGTCCGCCTACGAGCAGTACTTC.

This clone was detected only a few times. This chain connects TRBV10-1 to TRBJ1-2, with a weak D call TRBD1 (5 bases). The V gene's germline CDR1 is WNHNN and CDR2 SYGVQD (reference sequence). There are 17 residues in the CDR3. Trimming cost V 0 bases and J 2 bases, with 16 bases left between them. This CDR3 is CASSESMTQGTNYGYTF. The CDR3 DNA reads as TGCGCCAGCAGTGAGTCGATGACGCAGGGAACCAACTATGGCTACACCTTC.

The rearrangement joins TRBV24-1 to TRBJ2-3; maybe TRBD2 (5 bases). The CDR3 runs to 15 residues. CDR1 is KGHDR and CDR2 is SFDVKD in the germline V gene. V was shortened by 0 bases and J by 5 bases, with 11 bases between the two germline ends. The CDR3: CATSDLVGSGDTQYF. In nucleotides, the CDR3 is TGTGCCACCAGTGATTTGGTGGGGAGTGGAGATACGCAGTATTTT.

The V call is TRBV19, the J call TRBJ1-1; 10 nucleotides agree with TRBD1. V gave up 3 bases and J gave up 11 bases; unmatched junction bases: 6. CDR1 and CDR2 from the germline V gene are LNHDA and SQIVND (reference sequence). CDR3 size: 13 residues. CDR3 sequence reads: CASSIPGTGEAFF. CDR3 coding DNA: TGTGCCAGTAGTATCCCCGGGACAGGGGAGGCTTTCTTT.

This chain joins TRBV11-2 and TRBJ1-1; no definite D call. Germline values: CDR1 SGHAT, CDR2 FQNNGV. V lost 5 bases and J lost 0, with 13 bases in between. The CDR3 length is 15 residues. CDR3 in DNA: TGTGCCAGCAGCCCCGGGTTATCCCTGAACACTGAAGCTTTCTTT. This gives the protein CASSPGLSLNTEAFF.